This T cell receptor (beta chain) derives from a study of T cell repertoires in cytomegalovirus infection. Each CDR3 protein gets one entry after TCRdb re-called the reads with MiXCR. Here the sample spans approximately 200,000 distinct CDR3 sequences, roughly 30% being singletons. Germline trimming cut 6 bases from V and 3 bases from J; bases unmatched to any gene: 6. The CDR3 runs 14 residues. CDR1 and CDR2 (germline): KGHSH, LQKENI. This receptor was taken from a human donor in good health (CMV status not recorded). Some clones in this sample may be carry-over from other donors' samples. J is TRBJ2-7 and V is TRBV18; 9 positions agree with TRBD1. Material: PBMCs. The CDR3 here is CASSRGQGNYEQYF. In nucleotides, the CDR3 is TGTGCCAGCTCGCGTGGACAGGGGAACTACGAGCAGTACTTC.